Below, 3 T cell receptor beta chains from the same sample are listed, as sequenced in a study of T cell changes during pregnancy in multiple sclerosis. TCRdb keeps only in-frame clones here, not all; method: immunoSEQ multiplex PCR. In the table there are around 30,000 clones, about nine tenths of which are singletons. The source material was CD8+ T cells from peripheral blood mononuclear cells, sampled in the second trimester of pregnancy. Receptor source: a female donor with multiple sclerosis, enrolled in a pregnancy study.

The chain couples TRBV13 to TRBJ2-1; 11 bases align to TRBD2. V lost 2 bases and J lost 7; bases outside the gene matches: 10. The CDR3 contains 17 residues. Germline CDR1 is PRHDT and CDR2 is FYEKMQ (reference sequence). The CDR3 DNA follows: TGTGCCAGCAGCTTAAGTCCGGGACTAGCGGTTGAGAATGAGCAGTTCTTC. This sequence encodes CASSLSPGLAVENEQFF.

This clone occurred once. The rearrangement joins TRBV4-1 to TRBJ2-6; TRBD2 might be the D (6 bases). Germline lookup yields CDR1 MGHRA and CDR2 YSYEKL. CDR3 length equals 17 residues. Between the trimmed V and J ends, which lost 2 bases and 1 base, there was a span of 12 bases. For the CDR3, the DNA is TGCGCCAGCAGCCAACGAATCGGACTATCTGGGGCCAACGTCCTGACTTTC. Encoded protein: CASSQRIGLSGANVLTF.

This clone has just a few counts. The V gene is TRBV5-1, the J gene TRBJ2-7; no clear D gene. CDR1 and CDR2 (germline): SGHRS, YFSETQ. The CDR3 loop spans 15 amino acids. Trimming pared 5 bases from V and 0 bases from J, leaving 15 bases between. CDR3: CASSPHLGSSYEQYF. The CDR3 nucleotides are TGCGCCAGCAGTCCCCACCTGGGCAGCTCCTACGAGCAGTACTTC. Using reference TRBV5-1 and TRBJ2-7 for the parts outside the CDR3, the full variable domain is KAGVTQTPRYLIKTRGQQVTLSCSPISGHRSVSWYQQTPGQGLQFLFEYFSETQRNKGNFPGRFSGRQFSNSRSEMNVSTLELGDSALYLCASSPHLGSSYEQYFGPGTRLTVT.